This TCR delta chain was sequenced during a study of Vδ1+ human thymocytes. A few counts support this clone. Its antigen is not known. Sequences come from RNA converted to cDNA by reverse transcription. Multiplex PCR used pooled V-gene forward primers and a constant-region reverse primer to amplify CDR3s. TCRdb re-called the multiplex PCR reads through CATT. Among tens of thousands of delta-chain clones listed, 15% to 20% were seen once. The CDR3 sequence is 20 residues long. Germline CDR1 reads TSWWSYY; CDR2 reads QGS. V dropped 0 bases and J dropped 0; count of bases not matched to a gene: 16. Points from the study as a whole: Despite high sort purity, about 20% of thymic T cell receptor delta sequences were Vdelta2. In the thymus, TRG and TRD repertoires looked highly polyclonal with Gaussian CDR3 lengths.

The rearrangement uses TRDV1 and TRDJ1, with TRDD3 matching over 7 bases. This receptor was identified in a boy less than two years old who had congenital heart surgery. Material for sequencing was Vdelta1+ gamma-delta thymocytes from the thymus. Subset: FACS-sorted CD3+ TCRalphabeta- TCRVdelta1+ TCRVdelta2- thymocytes. CDR3 amino acids: CALGELVRAGGKKYTDKLIF. The CDR3 DNA sequence: TGTGCTCTTGGGGAACTAGTCCGCGCTGGGGGGAAAAAGTACACCGATAAACTCATCTTT.